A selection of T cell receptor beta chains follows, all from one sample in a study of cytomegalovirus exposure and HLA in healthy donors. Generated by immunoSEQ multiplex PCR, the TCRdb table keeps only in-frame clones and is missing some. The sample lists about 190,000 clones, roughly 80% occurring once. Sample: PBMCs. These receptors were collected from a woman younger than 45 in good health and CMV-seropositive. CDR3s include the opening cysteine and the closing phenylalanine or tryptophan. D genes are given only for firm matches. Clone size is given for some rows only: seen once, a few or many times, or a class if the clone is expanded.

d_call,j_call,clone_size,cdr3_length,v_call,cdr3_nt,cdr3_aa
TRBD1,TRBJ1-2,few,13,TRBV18,TGTGCCAGCTCACCGACAGGGGCAAGTGGCTACACCTTC,CASSPTGASGYTF
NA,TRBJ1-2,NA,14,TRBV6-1,TGTGCCAGCAGTTCCACCAACTCTTACTATGGCTACACCTTC,CASSSTNSYYGYTF
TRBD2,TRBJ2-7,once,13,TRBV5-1,TGCGCCAGCAGCTTGCCTAGCGGGGTCGAGCAGTACTTC,CASSLPSGVEQYF
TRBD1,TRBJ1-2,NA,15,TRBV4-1,TGCGCCAGCAGCCAGACCGGGACAGACCTCTATGGCTACACCTTC,CASSQTGTDLYGYTF
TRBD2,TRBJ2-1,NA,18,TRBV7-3,TGTGCCAGCAGCTTAGGGACTAGCGGCTTAAACTCCTACAATGAGCAGTTCTTC,CASSLGTSGLNSYNEQFF
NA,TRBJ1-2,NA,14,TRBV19,TGTGCCAGTAGTAGACAGTCCTTTAACTATGGCTACACCTTC,CASSRQSFNYGYTF
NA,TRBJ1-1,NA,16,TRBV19,TGTGCCAGTAGTATAGATCGTGAGGGGAGGGACACTGAAGCTTTCTTT,CASSIDREGRDTEAFF
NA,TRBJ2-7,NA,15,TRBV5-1,TGCGCCAGCAGCTTGTCCAGCGGGCCAGCCTACGAGCAGTACTTC,CASSLSSGPAYEQYF
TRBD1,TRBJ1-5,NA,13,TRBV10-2,TGCGCCAGCAGTGAAGGGGGCGGACAGCCCCAGCATTTT,CASSEGGGQPQHF
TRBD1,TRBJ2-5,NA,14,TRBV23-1,TGCGCCAGCGCAATTAGGGGGCACAAGGAGACCCAGTACTTC,CASAIRGHKETQYF
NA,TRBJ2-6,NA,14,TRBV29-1,TGCAGCGTCCCAGGGGGGAATGGGGCCAACGTCCTGACTTTC,CSVPGGNGANVLTF
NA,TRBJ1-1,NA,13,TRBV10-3,TGTGCCACCCACCAGGACTTGAACACTGAAGCTTTCTTT,CATHQDLNTEAFF
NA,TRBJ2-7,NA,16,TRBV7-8,TGTGCCAGCAGCTTAGTCTTCACAACACAACACTACGAGCAGTACTTC,CASSLVFTTQHYEQYF
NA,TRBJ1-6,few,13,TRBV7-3,TGTGCCAGCAGCACAGGGTATAATTCACCCCTCCACTTT,CASSTGYNSPLHF
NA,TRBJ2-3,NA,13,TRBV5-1,TGCGCCAGCAGCATGGGGCGCACAGATACGCAGTATTTT,CASSMGRTDTQYF
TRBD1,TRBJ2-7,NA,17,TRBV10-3,TGTGCCATCAGTGGAAACGGACAGGGCTCAAGCTCCTACGAGCAGTACTTC,CAISGNGQGSSSYEQYF
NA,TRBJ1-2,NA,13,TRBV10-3,TGTGCCACCCTTCGTCAAGGGGGAAAGGGCTACACCTTC,CATLRQGGKGYTF
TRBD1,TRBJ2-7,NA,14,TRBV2,TGTGCCAGCAGTAGGACAGGGGATCCCTACGAGCAGTACTTC,CASSRTGDPYEQYF
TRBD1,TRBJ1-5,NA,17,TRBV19,TGTGCCAGTAGTAGCCGGACAGGGTTAAAATTGTATCAGCCCCAGCATTTT,CASSSRTGLKLYQPQHF
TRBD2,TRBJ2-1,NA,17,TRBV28,TGTGCCAGCAGTTTAGGTGGGTTAGCGGGGGATGGGGATGAGCAGTTCTTC,CASSLGGLAGDGDEQFF
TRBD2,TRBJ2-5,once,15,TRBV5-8,TGTGCCAGCAGCCGGGGACTAGCGGTGACGGAGACCCAGTACTTC,CASSRGLAVTETQYF
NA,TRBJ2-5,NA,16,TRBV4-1,TGCGCCAGCAGTCAAGTAGGGAGACTTTTCTCAGAGACCCAGTACTTC,CASSQVGRLFSETQYF
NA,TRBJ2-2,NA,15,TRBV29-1,TGCAGCGTTGTATTGAGCAGGGGAAGGACCGGGGAGCTGTTTTTT,CSVVLSRGRTGELFF
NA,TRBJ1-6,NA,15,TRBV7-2,TGTGCCAGCAGCCCGTTTGGTGGGAGAATTTCACCCCTCCACTTT,CASSPFGGRISPLHF
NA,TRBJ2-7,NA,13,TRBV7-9,TGTGCCAGCAGCTTAGCGGGGGGAGGTGAGCAGTACTTC,CASSLAGGGEQYF
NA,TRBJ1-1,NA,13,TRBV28,TGTGCCAGCGCTCTTGGCGGGCTCACTGAAGCTTTCTTT,CASALGGLTEAFF
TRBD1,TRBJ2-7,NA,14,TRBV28,TGTGCCAGCAGTCCGGGACAGGAGCCCTTGGAGCAGTACTTC,CASSPGQEPLEQYF
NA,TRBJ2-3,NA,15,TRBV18,TGTGCCAGCTCACGGCAGGGCGTGCAGGTAGATACGCAGTATTTT,CASSRQGVQVDTQYF
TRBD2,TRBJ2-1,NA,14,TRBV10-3,TGTGCCATCAGTGGGGTCGGGAGGGCCGATGAGCAGTTCTTC,CAISGVGRADEQFF
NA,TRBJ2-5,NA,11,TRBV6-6,TGTGCCAGCAGTTACTTAGGAGACCAGTACTTC,CASSYLGDQYF
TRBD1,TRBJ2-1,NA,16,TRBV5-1,TGCGCCAGCAGCCCTCCTGGCTCAGGGGGCGCGAATGAGCAGTTCTTC,CASSPPGSGGANEQFF
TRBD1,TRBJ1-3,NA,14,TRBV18,TGTGCCAGCTTACCGGGACAGTCTGGAAACACCATATATTTT,CASLPGQSGNTIYF
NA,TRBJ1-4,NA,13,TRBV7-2,TGTGCCAGCAGCTTAGGACTGACCGGGGGACTGTTTTTT,CASSLGLTGGLFF
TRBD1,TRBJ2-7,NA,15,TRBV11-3,TGTGCCAGCAGCACTCGGACAGGGAGGTCCTACGAGCAGTACTTC,CASSTRTGRSYEQYF
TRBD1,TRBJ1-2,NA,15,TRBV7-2,TGTGCCAGCAGTCTGGGACAGGGGGCGGCCTATGGCTACACCTTC,CASSLGQGAAYGYTF
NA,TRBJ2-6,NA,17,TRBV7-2,TGTGCCAGCAGCTTATATTCTACCATCTCTGGGGCCAACGTCCTGACTTTC,CASSLYSTISGANVLTF
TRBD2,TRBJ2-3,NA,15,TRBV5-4,TGTGCCAGCAGCTTGGCACTAGCGGCCGCAGATACGCAGTATTTT,CASSLALAAADTQYF
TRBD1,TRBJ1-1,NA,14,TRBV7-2,TGTGCCAGCGGTCTCAGGGGGCTCGGCACTGAAGCTTTCTTT,CASGLRGLGTEAFF
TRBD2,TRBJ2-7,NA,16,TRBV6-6,TGTGCCAGCAGTTACGGGACTAGCGGGAAGTTGTACGAGCAGTACTTC,CASSYGTSGKLYEQYF
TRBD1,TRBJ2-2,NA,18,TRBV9,TGTGCCAGCAGCGCGAAGGGGATAAAGGACAGGAGATCTGGGGAGCTGTTTTTT,CASSAKGIKDRRSGELFF
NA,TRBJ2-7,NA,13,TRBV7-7,TGTGCTAGCAGCCCCGGGACATCCCACGAGCAGTACTTC,CASSPGTSHEQYF
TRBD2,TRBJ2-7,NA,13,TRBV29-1,TGCAGCGTCGGCCGGCGGCTAGCGGCCGAGCAGTACTTC,CSVGRRLAAEQYF
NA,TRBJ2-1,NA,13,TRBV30,TGTGCCTTTAGCGGAAAACCTTACAATGAGCAGTTCTTC,CAFSGKPYNEQFF
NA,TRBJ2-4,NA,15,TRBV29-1,TGCAGCGTTGCTCAGGGGAGACTAGCCAAAAACATTCAGTACTTC,CSVAQGRLAKNIQYF
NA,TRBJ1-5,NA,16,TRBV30,TGTGCCTGGAGTGTGTCAGGGGCGCAGTTCGATCAGCCCCAGCATTTT,CAWSVSGAQFDQPQHF